One and the same sample provided the 14 T cell receptor beta chains below, sequenced in a study of T cell repertoires in cytomegalovirus infection. Each CDR3 protein is one row after TCRdb ran MiXCR on the reads. This table holds 450,000 to 600,000 distinct CDR3 sequences, 42% found once. These receptors' antigens are unknown. The starting material was cultured PBMCs, obtained from culture after CMV antigen stimulation. These receptors all stem from a human donor in good health (CMV status not recorded). Some clones in this sample may be carry-over from other donors' samples.

The table lists this clonotype with a few counts. The chain employs TRBV25-1 and TRBJ2-6, with no clear D. CDR1 MGHDK and CDR2 SYGVNS come from the germline V gene. V lost 2 bases, J lost 0 bases, and 5 bases lay in between. The CDR3 sequence is 15 residues long. This chain's CDR3 is CASSEPYSGANVLTF. Here the CDR3 DNA reads TGTGCCAGCAGTGAACCGTACTCTGGGGCCAACGTCCTGACTTTC.

Only a few counts were recorded for this clonotype. The chain recombines TRBV4-1 with TRBJ2-3, with 10 bases aligning to TRBD2. This CDR3 region has 17 residues. Germline CDR1 is MGHRA and CDR2 is YSYEKL. With 0 bases clipped from V and 5 bases from J, the junction kept 8 bases outside the gene matches. The CDR3 spells CASSQDALAGAQDTQYF. CDR3 in DNA: TGCGCCAGCAGCCAAGATGCGCTAGCGGGAGCACAAGATACGCAGTATTTT.

There are a few counts of this clonotype. This chain links TRBV5-1 with TRBJ2-7; D gene ambiguous. V lost 4 bases to trimming and J lost 7 bases, with 24 bases between them. Germline V gene data show CDR1 as SGHRS and CDR2 as YFSETQ. The CDR3 is 16 residues long. CDR3 in DNA: TGCGCCAGCAGCGTTACGCCGGGTACGAATGCATGGGAGCAGTACTTC. Translated, it gives CASSVTPGTNAWEQYF.

The chain recombines TRBV11-2 with TRBJ2-5; D gene uncertain. The CDR3 length is 14 residues. V was clipped by 1 base and J by 3 bases, with 9 bases between them. Germline-derived CDR1 and CDR2 are SGHAT and FQNNGV. The CDR3 sequence: CASSLARLEETQYF. In DNA form, the CDR3 reads TGTGCCAGCAGCTTAGCCCGACTGGAAGAGACCCAGTACTTC.

This clonotype appeared a few times. The V call is TRBV7-2, the J call TRBJ2-7; D call uncertain. The CDR3 runs to 13 residues. Germline-derived CDR1 and CDR2 are SGHTA and FQGNSA. V was cut by 5 bases and J by 5 bases, with 13 bases left in between. This CDR3 is CASSPTFSDEQYF. CDR3 coding DNA: TGTGCCAGCAGCCCCACCTTTTCCGACGAGCAGTACTTC. The full variable domain, rest sourced from reference TRBV7-2 and TRBJ2-7, is GAGVSQSPSNKVTEKGKDVELRCDPISGHTALYWYRQSLGQGLEFLIYFQGNSAPDKSGLPSDRFSAERTGGSVSTLTIQRTQQEDSAVYLCASSPTFSDEQYFGPGTRLTVT.

The V call is TRBV4-2, the J call TRBJ1-2; no clear D. Looked up from germline, CDR1 is LGHNA and CDR2 is YNFKEQ. Between the trimmed V and J ends, which lost 0 bases and 4 bases, there was a span of 12 bases. CDR3 length: 15 residues. The CDR3 DNA sequence: TGTGCCAGCAGCCAAGATTTAACAGCTACCTATGGCTACACCTTC. It specifies CASSQDLTATYGYTF.

This clonotype has a handful of counts. DNA of the CDR3: TGTGCCAGCAGTGAAGGACGACCCATTGGGGTCCAAGAGACCCAGTACTTC. The encoded protein is CASSEGRPIGVQETQYF. The chain uses TRBV6-1 and TRBJ2-5; no definite D call. CDR1 and CDR2 (germline): MNHNS, SASEGT. The CDR3 is made up of 17 amino acids. V was clipped by 1 base and J by 1 base, with 16 bases between them.

A few counts support this clonotype. The J gene is TRBJ1-1, the V gene TRBV5-1; D might be TRBD1 (6 bases). From germline, CDR1 is SGHRS and CDR2 YFSETQ. Trimming left V 2 bases short and J 6 bases short, with 14 bases between. CDR3 length: 14 residues. The CDR3, as DNA: TGCGCCAGCAGCTTCCTCCAGGGGATCGCTGAAGCTTTCTTT. Translating it yields CASSFLQGIAEAFF. Based on the CDR3 plus reference TRBV5-1 and TRBJ1-1, the full variable domain is KAGVTQTPRYLIKTRGQQVTLSCSPISGHRSVSWYQQTPGQGLQFLFEYFSETQRNKGNFPGRFSGRQFSNSRSEMNVSTLELGDSALYLCASSFLQGIAEAFFGQGTRLTVV.

The sample holds a few counts of this clonotype. The chain uses TRBV7-9 and TRBJ1-6; D gene ambiguous. The germline CDR1 and CDR2 sequences are SEHNR and FQNEAQ (reference sequence). The CDR3 loop spans 13 amino acids. Deletions cut 5 bases from V and 10 bases from J, with 12 bases between. The CDR3 region has the DNA TGTGCCAGCAGCCTTAACGGGGAATCACCCCTCCACTTT. Encoded protein: CASSLNGESPLHF.

The rearrangement links TRBV6-4 to TRBJ1-1; 11 nucleotides agree with TRBD1. CDR1 and CDR2 (germline): MRHNA, SNTAGT. This CDR3 is built from 14 residues. V was clipped by 6 bases and J by 6 bases; unmatched bases: 6. For the CDR3, the DNA is TGTGCCAGCAGAACCGGACAGGGGGCCGCTGAAGCTTTCTTT. This translates into CASRTGQGAAEAFF.

This clonotype was picked up a small number of times. The genes are TRBV19 and TRBJ1-2; 7 positions match TRBD1. Germline CDR1 LNHDA, CDR2 SQIVND (reference sequence). CDR3 length equals 14 residues. Germline trimming cut 3 bases from V and 6 bases from J; bases unmatched to any gene: 7. The CDR3 region is CASSIRDSDNGYTF. The CDR3 DNA is TGTGCCAGTAGTATCCGGGACAGCGATAATGGCTACACCTTC. The variable domain in full, completed from reference TRBV19 and TRBJ1-2, reads DGGITQSPKYLFRKEGQNVTLSCEQNLNHDAMYWYRQDPGQGLRLIYYSQIVNDFQKGDIAEGYSVSREKKESFPLTVTSAQKNPTAFYLCASSIRDSDNGYTFGSGTRLTVV.

The table lists this clonotype with a few counts. An end of the junction does not agree with germline; a read error may underlie this. The chain couples TRBV7-2 to TRBJ2-2; D gene unclear. This CDR3 spans 16 amino acids. The germline gives CDR1 SGHTA, CDR2 FQGNSA. The CDR3 nucleotides read TGTGCCAGCACCTTAAACGGGTTCGCGAACACCGGGGAGCTGTTTTTT. Its translation is CASTLNGFANTGELFF. The entire variable domain, with the rest obtained from reference TRBV7-2 and TRBJ2-2, is as follows: GAGVSQSPSNKVTEKGKDVELRCDPISGHTALYWYRQSLGQGLEFLIYFQGNSAPDKSGLPSDRFSAERTGGSVSTLTIQRTQQEDSAVYLCASTLNGFANTGELFFGEGSRLTVL.

The V gene is TRBV20-1, the J gene TRBJ2-5, with D possibly matching TRBD2 (7 bases). Germline CDR1 and CDR2: DFQATT and SNEGSKA (reference sequence). The CDR3 spans 14 residues. With 5 bases removed from V and 2 bases from J, the gap between germline ends came to 15 bases. This CDR3 is CSAGGGAVQETQYF. The CDR3 DNA follows: TGCAGTGCTGGGGGGGGGGCGGTTCAAGAGACCCAGTACTTC.

V gene TRBV11-2 combines with J gene TRBJ2-7, with a possible D match to TRBD2 (7 bases). V gave up 1 base and J gave up 3 bases, with 19 bases separating them. The germline CDR1 and CDR2 sequences are SGHAT and FQNNGV. The CDR3 loop spans 17 amino acids. As DNA, the CDR3 is TGTGCCAGCAGCTTAGGTCCGCCCGGGGGGCGAGGCTACGAGCAGTACTTC. It encodes CASSLGPPGGRGYEQYF. The variable domain in full, completed from reference TRBV11-2 and TRBJ2-7, reads EAGVAQSPRYKIIEKRQSVAFWCNPISGHATLYWYQQILGQGPKLLIQFQNNGVVDDSQLPKDRFSAERLKGVDSTLKIQPAKLEDSAVYLCASSLGPPGGRGYEQYFGPGTRLTVT.